This T cell receptor (beta chain) was sequenced during a study of blood T cell repertoires in COVID-19. About the study: Collection of acute and convalescent COVID-19 samples took place in the United States, Italy and Spain. From T cells, B-cell-depleted T cells, or PBMCs came the material, which was cDNA or gDNA.

Germline CDR1 reads SQVTM; CDR2 reads ANQGSEA. This CDR3 spans 9 amino acids. Original analysis: Reference gene primer amplification gave estimated nucleated cell counts. Repertoires were generated with immunoSEQ multiplex PCR, while TCRdb's copy carries only in-frame clones and drops some. Clone size and V and J calls were adopted from that table, with D and trimming inferred from the DNA. The repertoire holds some 250,000 clones, with about 86% as singletons. A remark on this clone: At one boundary the junction diverges from the germline segment, which might be a read error.

Sequencing used peripheral blood. The clonotype comes from a man under 40 with active or convalescent COVID-19. This chain connects TRBV29-1 to TRBJ1-2; D uncertain. CDR3 amino acids: CSVSPGLHF. The CDR3 DNA reads TGCAGCGTATCCCCTGGGCTCCACTTC.